The 14 T cell receptor beta chains given below trace back to one sample, sequenced in a study of spatial heterogeneity in lung cancer. General study findings and limits: Expanded intratumoral alpha and beta TCR counts tracked tumor mutation counts.

Antigens for these TCRs are unknown. MiXCR was run by TCRdb on the 5' RACE reads, yielding one entry per CDR3 protein. In the table there are fewer than 7,500 distinct CDR3 sequences, 11% to 15% of which are singletons. Time point given: sample taken at primary tumor resection. Sequencing was performed on lung tumor tissue, taken at surgery. These TCRs come from a male donor with early-stage non-small cell lung cancer.

This clonotype was recorded many times. This beta chain is off target for a library built for alpha chains, so its abundance means little. V and J are TRBV28 and TRBJ2-5; 7 positions agree with TRBD2. V gave up 4 bases and J gave up 4 bases; unmatched junction bases: 12. Germline V lookup: CDR1 MDHEN, CDR2 SYDVKM. The CDR3 sequence is 16 residues long. CDR3 in amino acids: CASSWGGFGGVETQYF. Here the CDR3 DNA reads TGTGCCAGCAGTTGGGGCGGATTTGGGGGGGTAGAGACCCAGTACTTC. The variable domain in full, completed from reference TRBV28 and TRBJ2-5, reads DVKVTQSSRYLVKRTGEKVFLECVQDMDHENMFWYRQDPGLGLRLIYFSYDVKMKEKGDIPEGYSVSREKKERFSLILESASTNQTSMYLCASSWGGFGGVETQYFGPGTRLLVL.

Of note for this clonotype: This beta chain slipped into a library made for alpha chains as a stray read, so its size is not meaningful. The J gene is TRBJ1-2, the V gene TRBV30; no clear D. This CDR3 region has 13 residues. Germline V gene sequence: CDR1 GTSNPN, CDR2 SVGIG (reference sequence). The V gene lost 1 base and the J gene lost 2 bases, with 8 bases spanning the gap. The CDR3 is CAWSDRPNYGYTF. The CDR3 DNA reads as TGTGCCTGGAGTGATAGGCCGAACTATGGCTACACCTTC.

This clonotype was recorded at least ten times. Since the library was made to target alpha chains, this beta chain is a stray read and its abundance is not meaningful. The chain couples TRBV20-1 to TRBJ2-6, with 10 bases matching TRBD2. This CDR3 comprises 17 residues. Germline loops: CDR1 DFQATT, CDR2 SNEGSKA (reference sequence). The ends lost 0 bases at V and 3 bases at J; junction bases unmatched: 5. CDR3 sequence (DNA): TGCAGTGCTAGAGATAGGACTAGCGGAGGTGGGGCCAACGTCCTGACTTTC. It encodes CSARDRTSGGGANVLTF.

For this clonotype: As an off-target read in a library built for alpha chains, this beta chain has a frequency of little significance. The V and J genes are TRBV27 and TRBJ2-1; 8 bases are a match to TRBD2. The CDR3 sequence is 15 residues long. With V trimmed by 8 bases and J by 0 bases, 6 bases remained unmatched. CDR1 and CDR2 (germline): MNHEY, SMNVEV (reference sequence). The CDR3 DNA reads as TGTGCCAGCGGCAGCGGGGGAGACTCCTACAATGAGCAGTTCTTC. It specifies CASGSGGDSYNEQFF.

This clonotype is medium-sized (0.01 to 0.1%) in the sample. A library made for alpha chains picked up this beta chain off target, so its size means little. The chain has TRBV20-1 and TRBJ1-5, with D maybe TRBD1 (6 bases). Trimming removed 5 bases at V and 6 bases at J, with 17 bases between. This CDR3 contains 14 residues. CDR1 is DFQATT and CDR2 is SNEGSKA in the germline V gene (reference sequence). The CDR3 loop is CSAATGFVGQPQHF. CDR3 nucleotides: TGCAGTGCTGCGACAGGCTTTGTGGGTCAGCCCCAGCATTTT.

This clonotype occurred many times. Relative to the germline gene, one junction end is altered; a read error may explain this. The library was designed around alpha chains, so this beta chain is a stray read whose abundance carries little weight. The chain uses TRBV7-7 and TRBJ2-6; 9 bases are shared with TRBD1. From germline, CDR1 is SSHAT and CDR2 FNYEAQ (reference sequence). This CDR3 spans 17 amino acids. The CDR3 sequence is CASSPRQGEPGANVLTF. CDR3 in DNA: TGTGCTAGCAGCCCTAGACAGGGGGAGCCTGGGGCCAACGTCCTGACTTTC.

This clonotype has at least ten counts. This beta chain appears as a stray read in a library generated for alpha chains; its size is not informative. The genes are TRBV9 and TRBJ2-7; 11 bases line up with TRBD1. The junction had 4 bases not matched to a gene; V was cut back by 4 bases and J by 4 bases. The V gene's germline CDR1 is SGDLS and CDR2 YYNGEE. The CDR3 loop spans 14 amino acids. The CDR3 spells CASSPGQGAYEQYF. In DNA form, the CDR3 reads TGTGCCAGCAGCCCAGGACAGGGGGCTTACGAGCAGTACTTC.

This clonotype has ten or more counts. Little can be read into the size of this beta chain, an off-target read in a library designed for alpha chains. V is TRBV5-1 and J is TRBJ2-6; D gene ambiguous. The CDR3 totals 15 residues. CDR1 is SGHRS and CDR2 is YFSETQ in the germline V gene. Trimming took off 3 bases at V and 2 bases at J, with 9 bases between the two ends. The CDR3 sequence: CASSSLAAGANVLTF. CDR3 DNA sequence: TGCGCCAGCAGCTCGCTTGCGGCTGGGGCCAACGTCCTGACTTTC.

This clonotype rates as medium-sized. This beta chain turned up in a library designed for alpha chains; as an off-target read, its abundance says little. The gene calls are TRBV12-3 or TRBV12-4 and TRBJ2-3; no reliable D call. The CDR3 runs 11 residues. Trimming removed 5 bases from V and 5 bases from J, with 5 bases in between. CDR3 bases: TGTGCCAGCAGTCTACAAGATACGCAGTATTTT. This encodes CASSLQDTQYF.

This clonotype was seen once. As an off-target read in a library built for alpha chains, this beta chain has a frequency of little significance. V is TRBV6-4 and J is TRBJ2-6; D unresolved. This CDR3 spans 14 amino acids. The V end was cut by 6 bases, the J end by 3 bases, with 9 bases between. CDR1 and CDR2 from the germline V gene are MRHNA and SNTAGT. The CDR3 nucleotides read TGTGCCAGCAGCCCTAGGGATGGGGCCAACGTCCTGACTTTC. This gives the protein CASSPRDGANVLTF.

In this sample, this clonotype is medium-sized. A library made for alpha chains picked up this beta chain off target, so its size means little. J is TRBJ2-6 and V is TRBV28; D could derive from TRBD1 or TRBD2 (5 bases each). Germline-derived CDR1 and CDR2 are MDHEN and SYDVKM. CDR3 size: 16 residues. The CDR3 protein is CVLGELTSSGANVLTF. For the CDR3, the DNA is TGTGTGTTGGGGGAACTTACCTCTTCTGGGGCCAACGTCCTGACTTTC.

A note on this clonotype: Being off target in a library aimed at alpha chains, this beta chain has a size of little meaning. The rearrangement links TRBV20-1 to TRBJ1-4; D is possibly TRBD1 (6 bases). Between the trimmed V and J ends, which lost 6 bases and 7 bases, there was a span of 18 bases. This CDR3 contains 14 residues. The germline V gene has CDR1 DFQATT and CDR2 SNEGSKA (reference sequence). The CDR3 protein is CSAEGTRGGEKLFF. Here the CDR3 DNA reads TGCAGTGCAGAGGGGACAAGGGGTGGTGAAAAACTGTTTTTT.

As concerns this clonotype: Within a library made for alpha chains, this beta chain is off target, and its count is uninformative. The gene calls are TRBV12-3 or TRBV12-4 and TRBJ1-6; D is undetermined. The V end lost 6 bases, the J end lost 7 bases, and 13 bases lay between the germline ends. This CDR3 spans 14 amino acids. Written as DNA, the CDR3 is TGTGCCAGCAGGCTGGGCAGCCAGAATTCACCCCTCCACTTT. Protein sequence: CASRLGSQNSPLHF.

Judged by abundance, this clonotype is medium-sized. Being off target in a library aimed at alpha chains, this beta chain has a size of little meaning. V gene TRBV6-5 combines with J gene TRBJ1-5; perhaps TRBD1 as D (6 bases). The CDR3 contains 14 residues. The V gene's germline CDR1 is MNHEY and CDR2 SVGAGI. Trimming took off 4 bases at V and 5 bases at J, with 12 bases between the two ends. CDR3 sequence: CASSFTGTHQPQHF. Here the CDR3 DNA reads TGTGCCAGCAGTTTCACAGGGACCCATCAGCCCCAGCATTTT.